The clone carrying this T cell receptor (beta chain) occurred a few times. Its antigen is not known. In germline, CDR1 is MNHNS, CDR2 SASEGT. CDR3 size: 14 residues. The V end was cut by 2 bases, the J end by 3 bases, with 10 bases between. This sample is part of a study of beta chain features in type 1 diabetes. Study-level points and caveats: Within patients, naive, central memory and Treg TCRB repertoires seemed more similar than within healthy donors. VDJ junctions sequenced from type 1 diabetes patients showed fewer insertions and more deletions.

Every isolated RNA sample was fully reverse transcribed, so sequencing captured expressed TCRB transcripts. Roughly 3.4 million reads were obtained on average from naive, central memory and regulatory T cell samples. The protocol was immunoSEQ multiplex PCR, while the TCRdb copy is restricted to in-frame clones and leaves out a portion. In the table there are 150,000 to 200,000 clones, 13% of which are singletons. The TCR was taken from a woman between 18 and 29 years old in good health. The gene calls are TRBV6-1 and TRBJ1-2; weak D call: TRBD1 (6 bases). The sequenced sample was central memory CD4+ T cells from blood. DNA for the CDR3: TGTGCCAGCAGTGAATCAGACAGGTACTATGGCTACACCTTC. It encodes CASSESDRYYGYTF.